The 6 T cell receptor beta chains below come from one sample, sequenced in a study of T cell changes during pregnancy in multiple sclerosis. Clones were sequenced by immunoSEQ multiplex PCR, and TCRdb holds only the in-frame ones, with some missing. The data show roughly 58,000 clones, over 80% seen once. This specimen was CD4+ T cells from peripheral blood mononuclear cells, taken after pregnancy. Receptors were obtained from a female donor in good health, enrolled as a control in a pregnancy study.

This clone was observed once. The gene calls are TRBV12-5 and TRBJ1-6, with 10 bases aligning to TRBD1. With V trimmed by 3 bases and J by 14 bases, 7 bases remained unmatched. CDR1 LGHNT and CDR2 FRNRAP come from the germline V gene. The CDR3 runs 14 residues. Here the CDR3 reads CASGFTGTGATLHF. In nucleotides, the CDR3 is TGTGCTAGTGGTTTCACCGGGACAGGGGCAACCCTCCACTTT.

The chain carries TRBV9 and TRBJ2-1; 9 bases are shared with TRBD1. Germline CDR1 and CDR2: SGDLS and YYNGEE. The CDR3 has 17 amino acids. Unmatched junction bases numbered 9, after V lost 0 bases and J lost 5 bases. The DNA for the CDR3 is TGTGCCAGCAGCGTAGGTCGTGGGGGACAGGGTGACAATGAGCAGTTCTTC. It translates to CASSVGRGGQGDNEQFF.

CDR3 sequence reads: CASGGSGGAETQYF. As DNA, the CDR3 is TGTGCCAGCGGGGGTAGCGGGGGGGCTGAGACCCAGTACTTC. The chain recombines TRBV6-5 with TRBJ2-5; 11 bases agree with TRBD2. The germline V gene encodes CDR1 MNHEY and CDR2 SVGAGI. This CDR3 region has 14 residues. Trimming took 8 bases from V and 5 from J; bases not matched to a gene: 7.

The V call is TRBV7-2, the J call TRBJ2-3, with 7 bases identical to TRBD2. CDR1 is SGHTA and CDR2 is FQGNSA in the germline V gene. With 5 bases clipped from V and 4 bases from J, the junction kept 9 bases outside the gene matches. The CDR3 length is 15 residues. The CDR3: CASSKWRGGSDTQYF. CDR3 coding DNA: TGTGCCAGCAGCAAGTGGAGGGGAGGGTCAGATACGCAGTATTTT.

The V and J genes are TRBV7-9 and TRBJ2-5; 13 positions agree with TRBD2. Germline V gene sequence: CDR1 SEHNR, CDR2 FQNEAQ (reference sequence). The CDR3 contains 19 residues. Losses at the gene ends were 5 bases for V and 2 bases for J; bases not matched to a gene: 14. This CDR3 is CASSPGGLAGSRAQETQYF. The CDR3 DNA follows: TGTGCCAGCAGCCCCGGGGGACTAGCGGGAAGTAGGGCACAAGAGACCCAGTACTTC.

The J gene is TRBJ2-3, the V gene TRBV2; D gene unclear. Deletions cut 2 bases from V and 3 bases from J, with 9 bases between. Germline lookup yields CDR1 SNHLY and CDR2 FYNNEI. CDR3 length equals 14 residues. CDR3 DNA: TGTGCCAGCAGTGAACACATGAAGACAGATACGCAGTATTTT. Its protein is CASSEHMKTDTQYF.